This T cell receptor (beta chain) was sequenced in a study of blood T cell repertoires in COVID-19. Using immunoSEQ multiplex PCR, the repertoire was profiled, and TCRdb retains in-frame clones only, with some absent. The data show fewer than 250,000 clones, with 84% seen just once and roughly 1.8% held by the top ten. In germline, CDR1 is LNHDA, CDR2 SQIVND (reference sequence). This CDR3 comprises 15 residues. V was pared by 4 bases and J by 2 bases, with 5 bases of the junction left unmatched. The sequence was collected from a man in his sixties who had recovered from COVID-19. Specimen: PBMCs or T cells enriched from blood (not recorded which). The rearrangement joins TRBV19 to TRBJ2-3; the match to TRBD1 covers 8 bases. In DNA form, the CDR3 reads TGTGCCAGTAGTACGGACAGGGCCGTCACAGATACGCAGTATTTT. It specifies CASSTDRAVTDTQYF.